These T cell receptor beta chains were read from a single sample in a study of cytomegalovirus exposure and HLA in healthy donors. Libraries were prepared by immunoSEQ multiplex PCR; TCRdb keeps only in-frame clonotypes and omits some of them. Seen here are some 150,000 clones, approximately 80% observed once, and the top ten hold under 6%. The sequenced material came from PBMCs. These receptors were collected from a woman aged 45-59 years in good health and CMV-seropositive. The CDR3 runs from the conserved cysteine through the conserved F or W. Size is omitted from some rows. Given values are once, few, many or a class for expanded clones.

.	TRBV5-4	TRBJ2-5	CASSSPRGDLKETQYF
.	TRBV7-2	TRBJ1-1	CASSPRGQRTTEAFF
.	TRBV4-1	TRBJ1-1	CASSHRGQGVNTEAFF
.	TRBV29-1	TRBJ1-1	CSVGQNTEAFF
.	TRBV4-1	TRBJ1-5	CASSQGGLSNQPQHF
.	TRBV19	TRBJ2-5	CASSKTSGRFHFQETQYF
.	TRBV6-5	TRBJ2-1	CASSPEPGSRQFF
few	TRBV28	TRBJ2-7	CASLRGGYYEQYF
few	TRBV19	TRBJ2-3	CASSPTLGSGGGTDTQYF
.	TRBV28	TRBJ2-7	CASSPVGSRDRRSYEQYF
.	TRBV10-3	TRBJ2-2	CAISEAGTGELFF
.	TRBV19	TRBJ2-1	CASNRVGRGGPYNEQFF
.	TRBV5-1	TRBJ1-3	CASSLAGVEAGNTIYF
.	TRBV9	TRBJ1-3	CASSGEGGSGNTIYF
.	TRBV5-1	TRBJ2-7	CASSGGTGLDEQYF